A selection of T cell receptor beta chains follows, all from one sample in a study of identical twins. Each CDR3 protein gets one entry after TCRdb re-called the 5' RACE reads with MiXCR. The sample carries 250,000 to 300,000 distinct CDR3 sequences, nearly 9.5% recorded once. This sample was shared with a second study, whose subject was yellow fever vaccine responses in identical twins.

The material sequenced was CD8+ T cells sorted from blood. The receptors stem from a young woman in good health. The CDR3 runs from the conserved cysteine through the conserved F or W. D genes are given only for firm matches. Clone size is shown for a subset of rows, as once, few, many or a class of expanded clone.

D gene: .; V gene: TRBV2; clone size: .; J gene: TRBJ2-7; CDR3 DNA: TGTGCCAGCAGTGGTAGGGCCCCATCCGGCTCCTACGAGCAGTACTTC; CDR3 protein: CASSGRAPSGSYEQYF
D gene: TRBD2; V gene: TRBV11-2; clone size: .; J gene: TRBJ2-1; CDR3 DNA: TGTGCCAGCAGCTTAGGAGCCAACAGGACTAGCGGGAGGCTTGTGGGCAATGAGCAGTTCTTC; CDR3 protein: CASSLGANRTSGRLVGNEQFF
D gene: TRBD2; V gene: TRBV6-5; clone size: many; J gene: TRBJ2-3; CDR3 DNA: TGTGCCAGCAGTTCCCCACTAGCGGGAGACACAGATACGCAGTATTTT; CDR3 protein: CASSSPLAGDTDTQYF
D gene: .; V gene: TRBV30; clone size: .; J gene: TRBJ2-7; CDR3 DNA: TGTGCCTGGAGTGTACTTGAGGGTTCCGACGAGCAGTACTTC; CDR3 protein: CAWSVLEGSDEQYF
D gene: .; V gene: TRBV5-6; clone size: many; J gene: TRBJ2-7; CDR3 DNA: TGTGCCAGCAGCTTGGGAACTCCGGGCGAGCAGTACTTC; CDR3 protein: CASSLGTPGEQYF
D gene: TRBD1; V gene: TRBV6-1; clone size: .; J gene: TRBJ2-1; CDR3 DNA: TGTGCCAGCAGGGACAGGGTGGATAATGAGCAGTTCTTC; CDR3 protein: CASRDRVDNEQFF
D gene: TRBD1; V gene: TRBV4-1; clone size: many; J gene: TRBJ2-7; CDR3 DNA: TGCGCCAGCAGCCAAAATGAACGACAGGGGAGTACCTACGAGCAGTACTTC; CDR3 protein: CASSQNERQGSTYEQYF
D gene: TRBD2; V gene: TRBV7-8; clone size: .; J gene: TRBJ2-7; CDR3 DNA: TGTGCCAGCAGCCCATTTCCGGGACTAGCGGGGTACGAGCAGTACTTC; CDR3 protein: CASSPFPGLAGYEQYF
D gene: .; V gene: TRBV29-1; clone size: many; J gene: TRBJ2-7; CDR3 DNA: TGCAGCGTTGAACGGCACACCAACCCTCCCGAGCAGTACTTC; CDR3 protein: CSVERHTNPPEQYF
D gene: TRBD1; V gene: TRBV9; clone size: many; J gene: TRBJ2-3; CDR3 DNA: TGTGCCAGCAGCGTAATCCCGGGACAGATATGGACCTCAACGGGCACAGATACGCAGTATTTT; CDR3 protein: CASSVIPGQIWTSTGTDTQYF
D gene: .; V gene: TRBV7-9; clone size: many; J gene: TRBJ2-7; CDR3 DNA: TGTGCCAGCAGCCCCCTCAGGTGGAATTCCTACGAGCAGTACTTC; CDR3 protein: CASSPLRWNSYEQYF
D gene: TRBD1; V gene: TRBV28; clone size: .; J gene: TRBJ2-7; CDR3 DNA: TGTGCCAGCATCAGGGGACAGGGGGCCGACGAGCAGTACTTC; CDR3 protein: CASIRGQGADEQYF
D gene: TRBD2; V gene: TRBV7-9; clone size: many; J gene: TRBJ2-1; CDR3 DNA: TGTGCCAGCAGCTCAGCGGGAGTTCATATTGAGCAGTTCTTC; CDR3 protein: CASSSAGVHIEQFF
D gene: TRBD1; V gene: TRBV19; clone size: .; J gene: TRBJ2-1; CDR3 DNA: TGTGCCAGTAGTATCCCCCAGACAGGGAGCTCCTACAATGAGCAGTTCTTC; CDR3 protein: CASSIPQTGSSYNEQFF
D gene: .; V gene: TRBV29-1; clone size: .; J gene: TRBJ2-1; CDR3 DNA: TGCAGCGTTGAAGTCCCCACAGTTTACTCCTACAATGAGCAGTTCTTC; CDR3 protein: CSVEVPTVYSYNEQFF
D gene: TRBD2; V gene: TRBV24-1; clone size: .; J gene: TRBJ2-7; CDR3 DNA: TGTGCCACCGGGCGCGGGAGACTAGCGAGTGCCTACGAGCAGTACTTC; CDR3 protein: CATGRGRLASAYEQYF
D gene: TRBD1; V gene: TRBV29-1; clone size: many; J gene: TRBJ2-5; CDR3 DNA: TGCAGCGTTGCAGACAGGGACGGCCAAGAGACCCAGTACTTC; CDR3 protein: CSVADRDGQETQYF
D gene: .; V gene: TRBV11-2; clone size: .; J gene: TRBJ2-5; CDR3 DNA: TGTGCCAGCAGCTTAGTACAGGGTAGTGAGACCCAGTACTTC; CDR3 protein: CASSLVQGSETQYF
D gene: .; V gene: TRBV2; clone size: many; J gene: TRBJ1-1; CDR3 DNA: TGTGCCAGCAGTAACAGGGTTGAAGCTTTCTTT; CDR3 protein: CASSNRVEAFF
D gene: .; V gene: TRBV12-3/TRBV12-4; clone size: .; J gene: TRBJ2-1; CDR3 DNA: TGTGCCAGCAGTCTGGGATTCTCCTACAATGAGCAGTTCTTC; CDR3 protein: CASSLGFSYNEQFF
D gene: .; V gene: TRBV12-3/TRBV12-4; clone size: .; J gene: TRBJ1-1; CDR3 DNA: TGTGCCAGCAGTGCGTACGGGGAAGGTGCGGACACTGAAGCTTTCTTT; CDR3 protein: CASSAYGEGADTEAFF
D gene: .; V gene: TRBV28; clone size: .; J gene: TRBJ2-5; CDR3 DNA: TGTGCCAGCACCGCGCGACTGGGGGACCAAGAGACCCAGTACTTC; CDR3 protein: CASTARLGDQETQYF
D gene: .; V gene: TRBV7-6; clone size: few; J gene: TRBJ2-7; CDR3 DNA: TGTGCCAGCAGCTTAGCACAGGCAAGGGAGCAGTACTTC; CDR3 protein: CASSLAQAREQYF
D gene: .; V gene: TRBV15; clone size: .; J gene: TRBJ1-1; CDR3 DNA: TGTGCCACCAGCAGAGATCGTAGGGGGGAGAACACTGAAGCTTTCTTT; CDR3 protein: CATSRDRRGENTEAFF
D gene: TRBD1; V gene: TRBV29-1; clone size: .; J gene: TRBJ1-3; CDR3 DNA: TGCAGCGTCGCTGGAACGGACAGGGGAAACACCATATATTTT; CDR3 protein: CSVAGTDRGNTIYF
D gene: TRBD2; V gene: TRBV7-2; clone size: many; J gene: TRBJ2-1; CDR3 DNA: TGTGCCAGCAGCCCGGGACTATGGCTGGTCGATGAGCAGTTCTTC; CDR3 protein: CASSPGLWLVDEQFF